This T cell receptor beta chain appears in the sequencing data of a study of OX40 agonist ivuxolimab in advanced cancers. At the level of the study: Those enrolled were 82.7% male, with a mean age of about 60 years and ages from roughly 20 to 85.

Looked up from germline, CDR1 is SGHDN and CDR2 is FVKESK. CDR3 size: 20 residues. The V and J ends lost 1 base and 12 bases, in that order; junction bases with no gene match: 22. TCRdb keeps only in-frame clones here, not all; method: immunoSEQ multiplex PCR. The sample lists 35,000 to 55,000 clones, around 80% occurring once. The sequence was collected from an adult with an advanced solid tumor such as melanoma, head and neck, liver or kidney cancer. V and J are TRBV14 and TRBJ2-1; 12 bases map to TRBD2. The sequencing used CD4+ or CD8+ T cells sorted from blood, collected in a trial of the OX40 agonist ivuxolimab. CDR3 sequence: CASSQVSYRVSLGLAGRQFF. CDR3 coding DNA: TGTGCCAGCAGCCAAGTGTCGTACAGGGTATCACTTGGACTAGCGGGAAGGCAGTTCTTC.